The sequence of this T cell receptor (beta chain) was determined in a study of blood T cell repertoires in COVID-19. Turning to the study itself: Some COVID-19 samples were acute and others convalescent; all came from the United States, Italy and Spain. The analysed material was cDNA or gDNA that came from T cells, B-cell-depleted T cells, or PBMCs.

Participant age was roughly 18 to 90 years, and participants resided in around 24 US areas. CDR1 and CDR2 (germline): LNHDA, SQIVND (reference sequence). Trimming cost V 10 bases and J 3 bases; bases outside gene matches: 12. CDR3 length equals 16 residues. Authors' data handling: Cell counts per sample came from amplifying reference gene primers. The method was immunoSEQ multiplex PCR; TCRdb's version includes in-frame clones alone and lacks a portion of them. The D gene and trimming were derived from the DNA, and the V and J assignments and clone size from that table. The sample yields approximately 240,000 clones, approximately 90% seen once. In this sample, this clone turned up once.

This TCR was sampled from a woman aged 25 to 39 with acute COVID-19. This chain uses TRBV19 with TRBJ2-1; TRBD2 aligns across 10 bases. Sequenced material: PBMCs or T cells enriched from blood (not recorded which). CDR3 loop: CATRAPRTSGYNEQFF. For the CDR3, the DNA is TGTGCCACCAGGGCCCCCAGGACTAGCGGCTACAATGAGCAGTTCTTC. Drawing the rest from reference TRBV19 and TRBJ2-1, the complete variable domain is DGGITQSPKYLFRKEGQNVTLSCEQNLNHDAMYWYRQDPGQGLRLIYYSQIVNDFQKGDIAEGYSVSREKKESFPLTVTSAQKNPTAFYLCATRAPRTSGYNEQFFGPGTRLTVL.